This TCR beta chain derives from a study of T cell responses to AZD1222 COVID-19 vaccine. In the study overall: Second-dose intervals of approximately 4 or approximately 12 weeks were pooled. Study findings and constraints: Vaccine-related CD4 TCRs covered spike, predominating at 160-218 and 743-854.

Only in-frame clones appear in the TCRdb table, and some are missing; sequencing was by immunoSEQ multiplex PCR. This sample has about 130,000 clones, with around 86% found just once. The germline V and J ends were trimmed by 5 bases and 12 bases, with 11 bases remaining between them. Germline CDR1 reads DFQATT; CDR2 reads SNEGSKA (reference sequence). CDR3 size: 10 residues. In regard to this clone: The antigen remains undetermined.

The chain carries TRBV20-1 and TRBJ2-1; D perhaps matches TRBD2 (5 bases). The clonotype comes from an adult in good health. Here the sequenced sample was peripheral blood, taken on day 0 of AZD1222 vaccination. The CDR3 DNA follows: TGCAGTGCTGGCGGGTCGCGGCAGTTCTTC. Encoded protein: CSAGGSRQFF.